Shown below are 32 T cell receptor beta chains from a single sample sequenced in a study of response to subunit inactivated influenza vaccine. TCRdb analysed the RT-PCR reads with MiXCR anew, one entry per CDR3 protein. The data hold about 570,000 distinct CDR3 sequences, with around 10% observed a single time. These data also formed part of another study, on T cells expressing NK-cell markers. That paper states: UMIs were included in TCR beta cDNA generated by 5'RACE template switching.

The sample here was PBMCs from blood, taken on the day of vaccination. These receptors originate from a man in his fifties or sixties who received an inactivated influenza vaccine.

This sequence joins TRBV28 and TRBJ2-7, with 10 bases lining up with TRBD2. The V and J ends lost 5 bases and 2 bases, in that order; junction bases with no gene match: 18. The CDR3 is made up of 19 amino acids. The germline V gene has CDR1 MDHEN and CDR2 SYDVKM. The CDR3: CASSIQGVRSGRGTYEQYF. The CDR3 DNA is TGTGCCAGCAGTATACAGGGGGTTAGGAGCGGGAGGGGAACCTACGAGCAGTACTTC.

The chain couples TRBV20-1 to TRBJ2-1; 11 nucleotides line up with TRBD2. Germline lookup yields CDR1 DFQATT and CDR2 SNEGSKA (reference sequence). The CDR3 runs 16 residues. The DNA for the CDR3 is TGCAGCTGCCATGCACCCCGGACTAGCGGGCGCAATGAGCAGTTCTTC. Encoded protein: CSCHAPRTSGRNEQFF.

This chain uses TRBV6-5 with TRBJ2-7; weak D call: TRBD1 (6 bases). This CDR3 has 15 residues. The V gene lost 0 bases and the J gene lost 4 bases, with 13 bases spanning the gap. Germline V lookup: CDR1 MNHEY, CDR2 SVGAGI. CDR3 coding DNA: TGTGCCAGCAGTTACTCGAACCGGGACACTTACGAGCAGTACTTC. It is translated as CASSYSNRDTYEQYF.

This clonotype was picked up a small number of times. This chain links TRBV4-3 with TRBJ2-3, with 9 bases lining up with TRBD2. This CDR3 spans 18 amino acids. Germline V gives CDR1 LGHNA, CDR2 YSLEER. V gave up 0 bases and J gave up 2 bases; unmatched junction bases: 9. The CDR3 DNA sequence: TGCGCCAGCAGCCAAGAACGGGGATTAGCGGGAGACACAGATACGCAGTATTTT. Translated, it gives CASSQERGLAGDTDTQYF.

The rearrangement joins TRBV29-1 to TRBJ2-5, with D uncertain. The ends were cut back, 0 bases at V and 7 bases at J, with 30 bases in the middle. Germline CDR1 and CDR2: SQVTM and ANQGSEA. This CDR3 region has 19 residues. CDR3 region: CSVEDQVVSAASPVLTQYF. The CDR3 nucleotides are TGCAGCGTTGAAGATCAGGTTGTTTCAGCAGCCTCTCCAGTTTTGACCCAGTACTTC.

In this sample, this clonotype turned up a few times. This sequence joins TRBV5-1 and TRBJ2-2; unclear D gene. CDR3 length equals 13 residues. In germline, CDR1 is SGHRS, CDR2 YFSETQ. The V end lost 1 base, the J end lost 7 bases, and 8 bases lay between the germline ends. The CDR3 loop reads CASSLTTGGELFF. In DNA form, the CDR3 reads TGCGCCAGCAGCTTGACTACTGGCGGGGAGCTGTTTTTT.

As DNA, the CDR3 is TGTGCCAGCAGTTTCATCCCAGGGTCCGGGGAGCTGTTTTTT. This codes for CASSFIPGSGELFF. The chain is built from TRBV6-5 and TRBJ2-2; a possible D gene is TRBD1 (5 bases). CDR3 length: 14 amino acids. The germline V gene encodes CDR1 MNHEY and CDR2 SVGAGI. V lost 4 bases and J 6 bases, leaving 12 bases between the germline ends.

In this sample, this clonotype turned up a few times. The V gene is TRBV30, the J gene TRBJ2-6; D is perhaps TRBD2 (5 bases). The CDR3 consists of 20 residues. In germline, CDR1 is GTSNPN, CDR2 SVGIG (reference sequence). V was pared by 0 bases and J by 0 bases, with 21 bases between. The CDR3: CAWSVLGPAFGSSGANVLTF. The DNA for the CDR3 is TGTGCCTGGAGTGTCCTAGGGCCCGCTTTTGGGAGCTCTGGGGCCAACGTCCTGACTTTC.

The chain recombines TRBV6-1 with TRBJ1-1; 10 positions agree with TRBD1. J was trimmed by 5 bases and V by 4 bases; bases with no gene match: 10. CDR1 and CDR2 (germline): MNHNS, SASEGT. The CDR3 sequence is 16 residues long. The CDR3 DNA reads as TGTGCCAGCAGTGCCGGAACCGGACAGGGGGTAACTGAAGCTTTCTTT. It is translated as CASSAGTGQGVTEAFF.

Ten or more counts support this clonotype. The rearrangement joins TRBV12-3 or TRBV12-4 to TRBJ2-1; the D is unclear. The V and J ends lost 5 bases and 6 bases respectively, with 5 bases between them. This CDR3 has 11 amino acids. DNA of the CDR3: TGTGCCAGCAGTATTTTCAATGAGCAGTTCTTC. Translation gives CASSIFNEQFF.

The chain joins TRBV5-5 to TRBJ2-7, with D hard to call. Trimming removed 2 bases from V and 0 bases from J, with 9 bases in between. CDR3 size: 14 residues. Germline loops: CDR1 SGHKS, CDR2 YYEKEE (reference sequence). CDR3 protein: CASSFPTSSYEQYF. CDR3 coding DNA: TGTGCCAGCAGCTTTCCGACAAGCTCCTACGAGCAGTACTTC.

In this sample, this clonotype turned up a few times. The CDR3 DNA sequence: TGTGCCAGCAGCTCGGGTTTCAATCAGCCCCAGCATTTT. Encoded protein: CASSSGFNQPQHF. The chain combines TRBV7-9 with TRBJ1-5; D gene unclear. This CDR3 spans 13 amino acids. The germline V gene encodes CDR1 SEHNR and CDR2 FQNEAQ (reference sequence). V was shortened by 4 bases and J by 3 bases, with 7 bases between the two germline ends. Combining the CDR3 with reference TRBV7-9 and TRBJ1-5 gives the whole variable domain DTGVSQNPRHKITKRGQNVTFRCDPISEHNRLYWYRQTLGQGPEFLTYFQNEAQLEKSRLLSDRFSAERPKGSFSTLEIQRTEQGDSAMYLCASSSGFNQPQHFGDGTRLSIL.

The chain carries TRBV7-8 and TRBJ2-3; maybe TRBD1 (5 bases). This CDR3 has 14 amino acids. V lost 5 bases, J lost 0 bases, and 9 bases lay in between. Germline CDR1 reads SGHVS; CDR2 reads FQNEAQ. CDR3 sequence: CASSQQDSTDTQYF. The DNA of the CDR3 is TGTGCCAGCAGCCAACAGGACAGCACAGATACGCAGTATTTT.

The chain employs TRBV2 and TRBJ2-4; D is unresolved. Per germline, CDR1 SNHLY and CDR2 FYNNEI. The CDR3 is 14 residues long. V lost 3 bases, J lost 0 bases, and 6 bases lay in between. In DNA form, the CDR3 reads TGTGCCAGCAGTGACGTAATAGCCAAAAACATTCAGTACTTC. It codes for CASSDVIAKNIQYF. The full variable domain, in which reference TRBV2 and TRBJ2-4 provide the parts outside the CDR3, is EPEVTQTPSHQVTQMGQEVILRCVPISNHLYFYWYRQILGQKVEFLVSFYNNEISEKSEIFDDQFSVERPDGSNFTLKIRSTKLEDSAMYFCASSDVIAKNIQYFGAGTRLSVL.

This clonotype was observed a handful of times. The gene calls are TRBV3-1 and TRBJ1-1, with 9 bases aligning to TRBD1. This CDR3 has 13 amino acids. Germline V gene sequence: CDR1 LGHDT, CDR2 YNNKEL (reference sequence). The J segment lost 10 bases and the V segment lost 1 base, leaving 4 bases of the junction unmatched. The CDR3 reads CASSQVGQGPAFF. In nucleotides, the CDR3 is TGTGCCAGCAGCCAAGTGGGACAGGGACCAGCTTTCTTT. The full variable domain, rest sourced from reference TRBV3-1 and TRBJ1-1, is DTAVSQTPKYLVTQMGNDKSIKCEQNLGHDTMYWYKQDSKKFLKIMFSYNNKELIINETVPNRFSPKSPDKAHLNLHINSLELGDSAVYFCASSQVGQGPAFFGQGTRLTVV.

This clonotype has only a few counts. The rearrangement joins TRBV3-1 to TRBJ1-2; 8 bases are a match to TRBD1. V was clipped by 3 bases and J by 2 bases; unmatched bases: 5. The CDR3 sequence is 15 residues long. Germline values: CDR1 LGHDT, CDR2 YNNKEL (reference sequence). The DNA of the CDR3 is TGTGCCAGCAGCCATCCGGGACAGGCAAACTATGGCTACACCTTC. Protein product: CASSHPGQANYGYTF.

This clonotype showed up just a few times. The chain has TRBV6-2 or TRBV6-3 and TRBJ2-3; tentative D call: TRBD1 (5 bases). CDR3 length: 14 residues. Trimming took off 7 bases at V and 7 bases at J, with 18 bases between the two ends. Germline CDR1 is MNHEY and CDR2 is SVGEGT. The CDR3 nucleotides are TGTGCCAGCACCATATTGGTCGACAGACATACGCAGTATTTT. Translating it yields CASTILVDRHTQYF.

J is TRBJ1-2 and V is TRBV5-1, with no clear D. The V end was cut by 1 base, the J end by 5 bases, with 15 bases between. Germline V gene data show CDR1 as SGHRS and CDR2 as YFSETQ. This CDR3 region has 15 residues. The CDR3 sequence: CASSLQFKNAYGYTF. CDR3 sequence (DNA): TGCGCCAGCAGCTTGCAGTTTAAAAATGCGTATGGCTACACCTTC.

In this sample, this clonotype turned up many times. The chain employs TRBV6-2 or TRBV6-3 and TRBJ2-5; tentatively, D is TRBD1 or TRBD2 (5 bases each). The CDR3 is 16 residues long. Per germline, CDR1 MNHEY and CDR2 SVGEGT. Deletions cut 6 bases from V and 2 bases from J, with 19 bases between. The CDR3: CASRPRPGRNQETQYF. DNA of the CDR3: TGTGCCAGCAGACCCCGTCCGGGGCGGAATCAAGAGACCCAGTACTTC.

This clonotype appeared a few times. The chain's CDR3 is CSAKLASAPYEQYF. DNA of the CDR3: TGCAGTGCAAAACTAGCGAGCGCGCCCTACGAGCAGTACTTC. V gene TRBV20-1 combines with J gene TRBJ2-7, with 7 positions matching TRBD2. Trimming at V came to 6 bases and at J to 2 bases, leaving 10 bases not matched to a gene. The CDR3 runs 14 residues. CDR1 is DFQATT, CDR2 SNEGSKA, per germline (reference sequence).

J is TRBJ2-6 and V is TRBV18; D gene uncertain. CDR3 length: 14 amino acids. V was pared by 3 bases and J by 2 bases, with 5 bases between. Germline V CDR1 and CDR2: KGHSH, LQKENI. The CDR3 reads CASSPVAGANVLTF. The CDR3, as DNA: TGTGCCAGCTCACCCGTTGCTGGGGCCAACGTCCTGACTTTC. Filled out from reference TRBV18 and TRBJ2-6, the complete variable domain reads NAGVMQNPRHLVRRRGQEARLRCSPMKGHSHVYWYRQLPEEGLKFMVYLQKENIIDESGMPKERFSAEFPKEGPSILRIQQVVRGDSAAYFCASSPVAGANVLTFGAGSRLTVL.

The chain links TRBV12-3 or TRBV12-4 to TRBJ2-1, with TRBD1 matching over 7 bases. The V segment lost 6 bases and the J segment 6 bases; nucleotides outside the gene matches: 8. The CDR3 length is 14 residues. In DNA form, the CDR3 reads TGTGCCAGCAGGCTTACCGGGACAGTCAATGAGCAGTTCTTC. It specifies CASRLTGTVNEQFF.

This clonotype was found many times. The J gene is TRBJ2-1, the V gene TRBV27, with a weak D call TRBD1 (6 bases). This CDR3 is built from 16 residues. Germline V gene data show CDR1 as MNHEY and CDR2 as SMNVEV (reference sequence). V lost 1 base and J lost 0, with 10 bases in between. For the CDR3, the DNA is TGTGCCAGCAGTTTATTAGGACAGAGCTCCTACAATGAGCAGTTCTTC. This codes for CASSLLGQSSYNEQFF.

The J gene is TRBJ2-5, the V gene TRBV7-9, with D possibly matching TRBD1 (6 bases). V lost 2 bases and J 3 bases, leaving 13 bases between the germline ends. This CDR3 has 15 amino acids. Looked up from germline, CDR1 is SEHNR and CDR2 is FQNEAQ (reference sequence). The CDR3 spells CASSLSGDRKETQYF. CDR3 coding DNA: TGTGCCAGCAGCTTATCCGGAGACAGGAAAGAGACCCAGTACTTC.

In this sample, this clonotype turned up a few times. V and J are TRBV7-2 and TRBJ1-6, with 8 positions matching TRBD1. The CDR3 covers 16 residues. The V and J ends lost 0 bases and 7 bases, in that order; junction bases with no gene match: 5. Germline CDR1 reads SGHTA; CDR2 reads FQGNSA. In DNA, the CDR3 is TGTGCCAGCAGCTTAGCCGGGACAGGTTGGAATTCACCCCTCCACTTT. Translated: CASSLAGTGWNSPLHF.

The J gene is TRBJ1-5, the V gene TRBV7-8, with D possibly TRBD1 on 5 matching bases. Germline values: CDR1 SGHVS, CDR2 FQNEAQ. Deletions cut 5 bases from V and 5 bases from J, with 13 bases between. The CDR3 has 14 amino acids. In DNA, the CDR3 is TGTGCCAGCAGCGAACAAGACAGTTATCAGCCCCAGCATTTT. It is translated as CASSEQDSYQPQHF.

This clonotype came up a few times. The chain couples TRBV4-3 to TRBJ2-1; 9 nucleotides match TRBD1. The V gene end was trimmed by 0 bases and the J gene end by 7 bases; junction bases not matched to a gene: 7. The CDR3 sequence is 16 residues long. Germline CDR1 LGHNA, CDR2 YSLEER. CDR3 loop: CASSQDGTGNWNEQFF. CDR3 DNA sequence: TGCGCCAGCAGCCAAGACGGGACAGGGAATTGGAATGAGCAGTTCTTC.

The table lists this clonotype with a few counts. The chain links TRBV5-1 to TRBJ2-2; TRBD2 matches 8 bases. With 1 base clipped from V and 3 bases from J, the junction kept 2 bases outside the gene matches. Germline V lookup: CDR1 SGHRS, CDR2 YFSETQ. CDR3 length equals 15 residues. CDR3 amino acids: CASSLSGGHTGELFF. CDR3 bases: TGCGCCAGCAGCTTGTCGGGAGGGCACACCGGGGAGCTGTTTTTT.

This chain uses TRBV10-3 with TRBJ1-1; no firm D call. Germline V gene lookup returns CDR1 ENHRY and CDR2 SYGVKD. CDR3 length: 12 residues. Deletions cut 4 bases from V and 3 bases from J, with 6 bases between. CDR3 loop: CAISARDTEAFF. DNA for the CDR3: TGTGCCATCAGTGCGAGGGACACTGAAGCTTTCTTT.

V and J are TRBV20-1 and TRBJ2-3; D unresolved. V gave up 1 base and J gave up 0 bases, with 14 bases separating them. Germline V gene sequence: CDR1 DFQATT, CDR2 SNEGSKA (reference sequence). This CDR3 has 16 amino acids. Here the CDR3 DNA reads TGCAGTGCTAGAGGTGTAGTCGCAACTAGCACAGATACGCAGTATTTT. Translation gives CSARGVVATSTDTQYF.

The table lists this clonotype with a few counts. The genes are TRBV20-1 and TRBJ2-7; 7 bases map to TRBD2. CDR1 and CDR2 (germline): DFQATT, SNEGSKA (reference sequence). Trimming removed 3 bases from V and 3 bases from J; junction bases left unmatched: 11. The CDR3 is 15 residues long. CDR3 coding DNA: TGCAGTGCTAGCCCCCTCGAGCGGGGCCTCTACGAGCAGTACTTC. Translated: CSASPLERGLYEQYF.

This chain connects TRBV6-1 to TRBJ2-5, with 10 nucleotides matching TRBD2. The CDR3 sequence is 16 residues long. Losses at the gene ends were 6 bases for V and 5 bases for J; bases not matched to a gene: 12. The germline V gene encodes CDR1 MNHNS and CDR2 SASEGT. The CDR3 DNA reads TGTGCCAGCAGCCCGTCTCTAGCGGGAGTACGGGAGACCCAGTACTTC. Its translation: CASSPSLAGVRETQYF.